One TCR beta chain is described in this entry. TCRdb reanalysed the PCR reads using MiXCR and keeps one entry per CDR3 protein. The sample consists of some 15,000 distinct CDR3 sequences, around 50% of them appearing once. V lost 3 bases to trimming and J lost 2 bases, with 12 bases between them. Germline CDR1 is MNHNS and CDR2 is SASEGT. The CDR3 contains 15 residues. This record belongs to a study of immune characterization of retroperitoneal liposarcoma. This rearrangement joins TRBV6-1 to TRBJ2-3, with D perhaps TRBD2 (6 bases). This clonotype was obtained from a female donor with retroperitoneal liposarcoma. Sequenced material: tumor tissue. This CDR3 reads CASSDGGDITDTQYF. The CDR3 region has the DNA TGTGCCAGCAGTGACGGCGGGGATATCACAGATACGCAGTATTTT.